The TCR beta chain under discussion was sequenced for a study of T cells in Graves' hyperthyroidism and ophthalmopathy. Notes on the study in general: In blood, most of the thyroid clonotypes expanded above 0.001 were also present.

This clonotype was observed many times. Its antigen remains unidentified. It was RNA transcripts that yielded the amplified TCR beta CDR3 regions. The TCR CDR3 was amplified in a first-round RT-PCR using the HTBI primer set. TCRdb reprocessed the multiplex PCR reads with MiXCR, giving one entry per CDR3 protein. Of about 200,000 distinct CDR3 sequences in the sample, roughly a sixth were seen once. CDR1 and CDR2 from the germline V gene are MNHNS and SASEGT. The V end lost 6 bases, the J end lost 10 bases, and 16 bases lay between the germline ends. CDR3 length equals 13 residues. Those patients with uncontrolled infection, other autoimmune disease, pregnancy or lactation were excluded.

This TCR derives from a woman aged 45-59 years with Graves' hyperthyroidism. Sequenced material: blood. The chain uses TRBV6-1 and TRBJ2-1; a possible D gene is TRBD2 (6 bases). The CDR3 loop reads CASSLDYLTEQFF. The DNA of the CDR3 is TGTGCCAGCAGCCTGGACTACCTTACGGAGCAGTTCTTC.